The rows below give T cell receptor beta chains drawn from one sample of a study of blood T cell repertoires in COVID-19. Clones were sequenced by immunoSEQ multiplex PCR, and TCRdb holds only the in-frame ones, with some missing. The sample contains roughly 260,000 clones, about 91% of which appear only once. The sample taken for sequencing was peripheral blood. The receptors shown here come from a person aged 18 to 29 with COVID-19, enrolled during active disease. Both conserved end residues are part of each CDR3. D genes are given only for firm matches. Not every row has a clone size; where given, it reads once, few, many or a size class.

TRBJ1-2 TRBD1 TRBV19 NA CASSIDPGQGPNYGYTF TGTGCCAGTAGTATTGACCCCGGACAGGGGCCTAACTATGGCTACACCTTC
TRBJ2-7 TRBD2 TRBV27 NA CASGSGGWEQYF TGTGCCAGCGGGTCGGGGGGTTGGGAGCAGTACTTC
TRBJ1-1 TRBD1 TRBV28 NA CASRRTGTDMNTEAFF TGTGCCAGCAGGCGGACCGGGACAGACATGAACACTGAAGCTTTCTTT
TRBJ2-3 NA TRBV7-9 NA CASRRTAWGVTDTQYF TGTGCCAGCAGACGCACAGCGTGGGGAGTCACAGATACGCAGTATTTT
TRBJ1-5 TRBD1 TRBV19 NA CASSIGTGNQPQHF TGTGCCAGTAGTATCGGGACAGGCAATCAGCCCCAGCATTTT
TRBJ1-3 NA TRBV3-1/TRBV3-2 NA CASSPTGNTIYF TGTGCCAGCAGCCCCACAGGAAACACCATATATTTT
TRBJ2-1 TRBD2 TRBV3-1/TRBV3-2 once CASKTSGTYNEQFF TGTGCCAGCAAGACTAGCGGTACCTACAATGAGCAGTTCTTC
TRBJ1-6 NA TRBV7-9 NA CASSQGSDYYNSPLHF TGTGCCAGCAGCCAGGGGTCAGATTACTATAATTCACCCCTCCACTTT
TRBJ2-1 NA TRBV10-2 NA CASSGSSYNEQFF TGCGCCAGTAGTGGGTCCTCTTACAATGAGCAGTTCTTC
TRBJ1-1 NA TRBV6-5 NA CASSYSLIAENTEAFF TGTGCCAGCAGTTACAGCCTCATCGCGGAGAACACTGAAGCTTTCTTT
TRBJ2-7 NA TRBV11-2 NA CASSSDSSYEQYF TGTGCCAGCAGCTCCGACAGCTCCTACGAGCAGTACTTC
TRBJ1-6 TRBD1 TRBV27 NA CATSNPGQGNSPLHF TGTGCCACCTCCAATCCGGGACAGGGCAATTCACCCCTCCACTTT
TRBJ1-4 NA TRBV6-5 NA CASSYRLERKLFF TGTGCCAGCAGTTACAGGCTTGAGCGAAAACTGTTTTTT
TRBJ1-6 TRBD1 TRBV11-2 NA CASSFGDRISGSPLHF TGTGCCAGCAGCTTCGGGGACAGAATATCGGGGTCACCCCTCCACTTT
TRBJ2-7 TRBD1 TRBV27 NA CASSFGDRVSPFEQYF TGTGCCAGCAGTTTCGGCGACAGGGTTTCACCCTTCGAGCAGTACTTC
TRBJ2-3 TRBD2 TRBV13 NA CASSLVAGGPTDTQYF TGTGCCAGCAGCTTAGTCGCGGGAGGGCCCACAGATACGCAGTATTTT
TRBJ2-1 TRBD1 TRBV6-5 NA CASSSPRDRGKNEQFF TGTGCCAGCAGTTCCCCCCGGGACAGGGGCAAAAATGAGCAGTTCTTC
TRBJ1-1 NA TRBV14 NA CASSQYPGQEAFF TGTGCCAGCAGCCAATACCCGGGACAAGAAGCTTTCTTT
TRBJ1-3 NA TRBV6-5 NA CASLDRSGNTIYF TGTGCCAGCTTAGACAGGTCTGGAAACACCATATATTTT
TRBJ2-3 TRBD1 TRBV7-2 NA CASSFDRGTDTQYF TGTGCCAGCAGCTTCGACAGGGGTACAGATACGCAGTATTTT